The clone carrying this T cell receptor beta chain has just a few counts. In germline, CDR1 is MNHEY, CDR2 SVGAGI. The CDR3 is 14 residues long. J gave up 6 bases and V 2 bases, and 3 bases lay outside the gene matches. These data come from a study of molecular identifiers for immune sequencing clone quantification. The bulk TCR libraries were made with methods described before and with listed TCR primers. TCRdb processed the PCR reads anew with MiXCR; each CDR3 protein has one entry. The table has approximately 500,000 distinct CDR3 sequences, roughly 25% seen once. Source material: naive CD8+ T cells from blood, with Jurkat cell RNA spiked in. Subset reported: FACS-sorted CD8+CD4-CCR7+CD45RA+ naive T cells. The source of this sequence is a human donor in good health. Some libraries in this study had Jurkat cell RNA spiked in. The gene calls are TRBV6-5 and TRBJ2-1; 8 bases are shared with TRBD1. This CDR3 reads CASSYTDRGNEQFF. In DNA form, the CDR3 reads TGTGCCAGCAGTTACACCGACAGGGGCAATGAGCAGTTCTTC.